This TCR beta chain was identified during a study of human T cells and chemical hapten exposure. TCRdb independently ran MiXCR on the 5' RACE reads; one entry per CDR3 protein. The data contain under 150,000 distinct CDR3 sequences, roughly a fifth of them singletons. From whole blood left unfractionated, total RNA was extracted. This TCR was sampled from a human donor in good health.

The CDR3 is CASSPSQGQGWNGYTF. The CDR3 DNA reads TGTGCCAGCAGCCCGAGTCAGGGACAGGGATGGAATGGCTACACCTTC. V is TRBV28 and J is TRBJ1-2; TRBD1 agrees at 9 bases. After removal of 6 bases from V and 6 bases from J, the junction contained 14 bases not matched to a gene. This CDR3 comprises 16 residues. Germline V gene sequence: CDR1 MDHEN, CDR2 SYDVKM.